This T cell receptor (beta chain) was retrieved from a study of neurological immune-mediated disorders. For the unsorted libraries, 2 million PBMCs stored at -80 C served as input. TCRdb re-called the 5' RACE reads with MiXCR, one entry per CDR3 protein. The sample has about 120,000 distinct CDR3 sequences, roughly 3.1% seen once. The V end was cut by 1 base, the J end by 10 bases, with 22 bases between. Per the germline V gene, CDR1 is LGHDT and CDR2 is YNNKEL (reference sequence). This CDR3 is 17 amino acids long. General observations from the study: There were no CDR3 amino acid sequences shared by expanded clones across subjects, a result suggesting private repertoires in all groups. Among 34 multiple sclerosis patients, phylogenetic grouping put the repertoires of 18 into a single related-CDR3 cluster, a possible signature.

This clonotype was found many times. Its cognate antigen is unknown. The chain uses TRBV3-1 and TRBJ1-4, with a possible D match to TRBD1 (5 bases). The clonotype originates from a woman in her thirties with multiple sclerosis. Input material: PBMCs. CDR3 sequence reads: CASSQVEVGQGSGKLFF. The CDR3 DNA follows: TGTGCCAGCAGCCAAGTTGAGGTGGGCCAGGGATCGGGAAAACTGTTTTTT. Filled out from reference TRBV3-1 and TRBJ1-4, the complete variable domain reads DTAVSQTPKYLVTQMGNDKSIKCEQNLGHDTMYWYKQDSKKFLKIMFSYNNKELIINETVPNRFSPKSPDKAHLNLHINSLELGDSAVYFCASSQVEVGQGSGKLFFGSGTQLSVL.